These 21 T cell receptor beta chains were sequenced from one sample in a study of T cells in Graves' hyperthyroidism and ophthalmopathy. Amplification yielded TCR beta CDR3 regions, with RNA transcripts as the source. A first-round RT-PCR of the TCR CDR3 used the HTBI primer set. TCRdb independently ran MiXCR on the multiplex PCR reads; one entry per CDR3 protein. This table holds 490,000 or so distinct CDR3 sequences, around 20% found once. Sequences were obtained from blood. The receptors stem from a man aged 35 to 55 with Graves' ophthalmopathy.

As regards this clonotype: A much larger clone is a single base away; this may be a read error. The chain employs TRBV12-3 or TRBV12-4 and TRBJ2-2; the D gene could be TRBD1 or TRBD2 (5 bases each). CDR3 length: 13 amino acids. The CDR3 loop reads CASSLRGPGVLFF. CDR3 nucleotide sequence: TGTGCCAGCAGTTTAAGGGGTCCCGGGGTGCTGTTTTTT.

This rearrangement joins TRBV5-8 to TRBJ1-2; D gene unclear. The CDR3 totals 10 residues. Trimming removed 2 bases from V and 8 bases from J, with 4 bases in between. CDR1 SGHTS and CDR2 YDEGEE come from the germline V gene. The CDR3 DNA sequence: TGTGCCAGCAGCTTAGTCGGCTACACCTTC. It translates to CASSLVGYTF.

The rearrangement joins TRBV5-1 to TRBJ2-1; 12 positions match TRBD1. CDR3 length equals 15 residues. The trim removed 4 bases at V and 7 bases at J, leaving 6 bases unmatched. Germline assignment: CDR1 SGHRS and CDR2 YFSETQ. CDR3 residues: CASSAGTGGPNEQFF. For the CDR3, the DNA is TGCGCCAGCAGCGCAGGGACAGGGGGCCCGAATGAGCAGTTCTTC.

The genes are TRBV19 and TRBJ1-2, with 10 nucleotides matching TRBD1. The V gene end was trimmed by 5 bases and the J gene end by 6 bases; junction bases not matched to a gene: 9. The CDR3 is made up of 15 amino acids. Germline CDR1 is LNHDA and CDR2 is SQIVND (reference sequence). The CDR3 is CASSSIGTGDDGYTF. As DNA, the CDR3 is TGTGCCAGTAGTTCAATCGGGACAGGGGATGATGGCTACACCTTC.

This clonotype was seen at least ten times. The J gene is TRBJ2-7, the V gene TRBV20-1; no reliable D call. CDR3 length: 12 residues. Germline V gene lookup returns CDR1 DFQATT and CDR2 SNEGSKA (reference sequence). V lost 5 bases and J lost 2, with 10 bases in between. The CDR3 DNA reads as TGCAGTGCTTCGGCAAGGGCCTACGAGCAGTACTTC. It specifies CSASARAYEQYF.

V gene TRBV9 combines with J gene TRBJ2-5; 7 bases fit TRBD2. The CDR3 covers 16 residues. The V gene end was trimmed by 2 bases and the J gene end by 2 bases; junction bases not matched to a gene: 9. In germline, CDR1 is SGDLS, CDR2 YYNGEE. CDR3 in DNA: TGTGCCAGCAGCGTTAGTAAGCGGGGCCGTCAAGAGACCCAGTACTTC. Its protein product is CASSVSKRGRQETQYF.

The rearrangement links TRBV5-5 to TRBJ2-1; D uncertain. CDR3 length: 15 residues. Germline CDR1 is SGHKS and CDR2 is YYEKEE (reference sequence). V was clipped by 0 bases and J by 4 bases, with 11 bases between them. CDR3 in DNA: TGTGCCAGCAGCTTGGAGGGCCCCCTTTACAATGAGCAGTTCTTC. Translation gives CASSLEGPLYNEQFF.

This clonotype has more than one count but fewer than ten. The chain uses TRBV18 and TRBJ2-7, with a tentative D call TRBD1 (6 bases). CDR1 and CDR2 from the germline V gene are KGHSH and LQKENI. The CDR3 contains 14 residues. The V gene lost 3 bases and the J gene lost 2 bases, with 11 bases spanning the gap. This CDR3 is CASSPADSPYEQYF. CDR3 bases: TGTGCCAGCTCACCGGCGGACAGTCCCTACGAGCAGTACTTC.

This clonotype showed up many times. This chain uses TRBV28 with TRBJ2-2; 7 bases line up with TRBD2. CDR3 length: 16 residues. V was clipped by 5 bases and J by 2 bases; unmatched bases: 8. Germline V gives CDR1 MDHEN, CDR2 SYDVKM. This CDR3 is CASSPTSAPNTGELFF. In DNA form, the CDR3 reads TGTGCCAGCAGTCCTACTAGCGCCCCAAACACCGGGGAGCTGTTTTTT.

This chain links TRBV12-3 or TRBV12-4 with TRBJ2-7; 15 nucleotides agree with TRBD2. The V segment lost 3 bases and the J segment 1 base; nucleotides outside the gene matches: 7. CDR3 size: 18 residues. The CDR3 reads CASSFRTSGGVGSYEQYF. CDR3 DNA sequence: TGTGCCAGCAGTTTCCGGACTAGCGGGGGGGTAGGGTCCTACGAGCAGTACTTC.

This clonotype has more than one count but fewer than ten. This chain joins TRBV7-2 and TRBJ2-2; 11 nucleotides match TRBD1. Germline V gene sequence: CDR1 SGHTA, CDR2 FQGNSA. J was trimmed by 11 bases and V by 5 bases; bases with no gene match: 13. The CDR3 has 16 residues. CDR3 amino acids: CASSRTGGAGQGELFF. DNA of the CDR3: TGTGCCAGCAGCCGGACAGGGGGCGCGGGGCAAGGAGAGCTGTTTTTT.

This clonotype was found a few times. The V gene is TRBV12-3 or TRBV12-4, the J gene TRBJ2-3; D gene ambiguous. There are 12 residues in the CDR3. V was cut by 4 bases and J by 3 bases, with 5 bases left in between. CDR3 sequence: CASSYRTDTQYF. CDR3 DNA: TGTGCCAGCAGTTATCGAACAGATACGCAGTATTTT.

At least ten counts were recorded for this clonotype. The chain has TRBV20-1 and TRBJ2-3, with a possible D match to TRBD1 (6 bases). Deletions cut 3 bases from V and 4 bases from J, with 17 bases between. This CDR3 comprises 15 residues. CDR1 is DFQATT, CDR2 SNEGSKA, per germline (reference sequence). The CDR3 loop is CSASDHGTLADTQYF. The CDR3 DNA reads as TGCAGTGCTAGTGACCATGGGACATTAGCAGATACGCAGTATTTT.

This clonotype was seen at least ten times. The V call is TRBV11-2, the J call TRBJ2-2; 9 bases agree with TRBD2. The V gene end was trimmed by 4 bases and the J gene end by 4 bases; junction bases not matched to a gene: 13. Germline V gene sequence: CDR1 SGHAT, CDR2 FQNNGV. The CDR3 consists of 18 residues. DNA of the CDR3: TGTGCCAGCAGCTCGAACTCTCTGGGACTAGCAGGCACCGGGGAGCTGTTTTTT. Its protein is CASSSNSLGLAGTGELFF.

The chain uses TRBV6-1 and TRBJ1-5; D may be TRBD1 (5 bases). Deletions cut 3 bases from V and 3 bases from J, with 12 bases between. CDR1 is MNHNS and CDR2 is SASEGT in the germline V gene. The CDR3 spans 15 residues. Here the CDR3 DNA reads TGTGCCAGCAGTGAGGTGCAGGGCCTCAATCAGCCCCAGCATTTT. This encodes CASSEVQGLNQPQHF.

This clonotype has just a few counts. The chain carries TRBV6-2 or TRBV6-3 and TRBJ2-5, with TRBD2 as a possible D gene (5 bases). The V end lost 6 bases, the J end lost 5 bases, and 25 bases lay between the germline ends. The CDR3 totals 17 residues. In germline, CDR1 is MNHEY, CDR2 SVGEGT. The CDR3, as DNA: TGTGCCAGCAGCCCCCGTCCGGCGGGCCCCTTGAAGGAGACCCAGTACTTC. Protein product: CASSPRPAGPLKETQYF.

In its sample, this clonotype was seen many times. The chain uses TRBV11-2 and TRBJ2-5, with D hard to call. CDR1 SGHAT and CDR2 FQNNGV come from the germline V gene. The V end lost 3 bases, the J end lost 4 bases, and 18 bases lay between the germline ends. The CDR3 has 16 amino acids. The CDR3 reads CASSFSGSGVGETQYF. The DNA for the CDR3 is TGTGCCAGCAGCTTTTCCGGTTCCGGAGTCGGAGAGACCCAGTACTTC.

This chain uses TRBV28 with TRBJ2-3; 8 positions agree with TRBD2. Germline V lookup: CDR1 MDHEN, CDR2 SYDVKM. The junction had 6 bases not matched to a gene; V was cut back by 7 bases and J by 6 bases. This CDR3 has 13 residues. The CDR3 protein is CASKSGGKDTQYF. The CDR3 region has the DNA TGTGCCAGCAAATCGGGAGGGAAGGATACGCAGTATTTT.

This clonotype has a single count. The CDR3 is CATHRGGPTNEKLFF. CDR3 coding DNA: TGTGCCACCCACCGGGGGGGCCCAACTAATGAAAAACTGTTTTTT. J is TRBJ1-4 and V is TRBV19, with a possible D match to TRBD1 (6 bases). Trimming took 10 bases from V and 0 from J, leaving 15 bases between them. The CDR3 has 15 residues. Germline lookup yields CDR1 LNHDA and CDR2 SQIVND (reference sequence).

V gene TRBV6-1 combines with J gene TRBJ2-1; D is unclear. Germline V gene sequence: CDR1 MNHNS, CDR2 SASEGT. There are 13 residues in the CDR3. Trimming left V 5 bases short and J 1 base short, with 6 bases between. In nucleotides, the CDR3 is TGTGCCAGCAGTACGCTTTCCTACAATGAGCAGTTCTTC. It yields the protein CASSTLSYNEQFF.

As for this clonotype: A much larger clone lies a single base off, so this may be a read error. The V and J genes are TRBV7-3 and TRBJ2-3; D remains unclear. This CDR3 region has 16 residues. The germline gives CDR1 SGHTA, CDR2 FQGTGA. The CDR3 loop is CACSLIPASGTDTQYF. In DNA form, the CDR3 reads TGTGCCTGCAGCTTAATCCCCGCATCCGGCACAGATACGCAGTATTTT.